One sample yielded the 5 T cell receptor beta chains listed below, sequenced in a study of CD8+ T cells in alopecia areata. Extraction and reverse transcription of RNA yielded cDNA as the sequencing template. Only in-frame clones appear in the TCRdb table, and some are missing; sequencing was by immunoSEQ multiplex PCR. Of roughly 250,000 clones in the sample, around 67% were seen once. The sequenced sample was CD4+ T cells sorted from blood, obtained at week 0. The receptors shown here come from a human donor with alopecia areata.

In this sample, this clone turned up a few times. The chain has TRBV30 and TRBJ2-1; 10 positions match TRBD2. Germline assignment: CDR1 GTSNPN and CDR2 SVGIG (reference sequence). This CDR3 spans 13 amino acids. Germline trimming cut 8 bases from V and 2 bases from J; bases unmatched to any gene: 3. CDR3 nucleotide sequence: TGTGCCCGCGGACTAGCGGCCTACAATGAGCAGTTCTTC. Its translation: CARGLAAYNEQFF.

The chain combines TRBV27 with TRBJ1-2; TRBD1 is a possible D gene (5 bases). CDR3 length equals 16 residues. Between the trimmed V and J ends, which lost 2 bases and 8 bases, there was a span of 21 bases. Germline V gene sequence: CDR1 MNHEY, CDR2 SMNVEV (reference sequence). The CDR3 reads CASSLNPASRGTGYTF. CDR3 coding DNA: TGTGCCAGCAGTTTAAACCCAGCCTCGAGGGGCACGGGCTACACCTTC.

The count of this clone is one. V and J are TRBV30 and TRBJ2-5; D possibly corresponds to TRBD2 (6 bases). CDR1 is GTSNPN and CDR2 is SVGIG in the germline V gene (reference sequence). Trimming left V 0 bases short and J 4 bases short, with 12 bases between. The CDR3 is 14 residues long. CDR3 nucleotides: TGTGCCTGGAGTGTGGAGCGGGTCGGAGAGACCCAGTACTTC. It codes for CAWSVERVGETQYF.

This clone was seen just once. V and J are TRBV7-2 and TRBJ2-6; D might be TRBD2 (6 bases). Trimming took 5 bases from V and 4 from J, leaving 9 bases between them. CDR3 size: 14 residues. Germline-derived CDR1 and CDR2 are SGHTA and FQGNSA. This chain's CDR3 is CASSGGSGANVLTF. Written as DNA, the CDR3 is TGTGCCAGCAGCGGAGGGTCCGGGGCCAACGTCCTGACTTTC.

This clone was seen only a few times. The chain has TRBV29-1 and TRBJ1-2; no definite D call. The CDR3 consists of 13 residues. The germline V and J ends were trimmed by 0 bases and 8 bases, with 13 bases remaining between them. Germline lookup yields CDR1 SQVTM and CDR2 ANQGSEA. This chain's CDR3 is CSVEDQDPTGYTF. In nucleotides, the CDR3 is TGCAGCGTTGAAGATCAGGACCCCACGGGCTACACCTTC.